The sequence of this TCR beta chain was determined in a study of blood T cell repertoires in COVID-19. Study as a whole: Collection of acute and convalescent COVID-19 samples took place in the United States, Italy and Spain. Sample material is recorded as cDNA or gDNA derived from T cells, B-cell-depleted T cells, or PBMCs.

In the original processing: Estimation of nucleated cell counts relied on the amplification of reference gene primers. Produced via immunoSEQ multiplex PCR; TCRdb's table is partial and in-frame only. That table furnishes V, J and clone size, whereas the DNA furnished D and trimming. The sample includes about 330,000 clones, roughly 87% of them seen just once. The CDR3 spans 16 residues. Germline CDR1 and CDR2: SGDLS and YYNGEE. Trimming removed 4 bases from V and 4 bases from J; junction bases left unmatched: 10. This clone was detected a few times. Enrolled during active infection, Seattle patients were then followed longitudinally.

The source is a man aged 25 to 45 with COVID-19, enrolled during active disease. The chain carries TRBV9 and TRBJ2-2; 7 bases agree with TRBD2. The specimen sequenced was peripheral blood. The CDR3 protein is CASSPRGGDGTGELFF. In DNA, the CDR3 is TGTGCCAGCAGCCCTCGGGGAGGGGACGGCACCGGGGAGCTGTTTTTT.